Listed here are 7 T cell receptor beta chains from one sample, sequenced in a study of CD4 T cells in relation to SARS-CoV-2 and coronaviruses. The data were produced by immunoSEQ multiplex PCR, yet TCRdb's version contains in-frame clones alone and is incomplete. The sample lists tens of thousands of clones, about 80% occurring once. No cognate antigen is known for these TCRs. Unexposed donor CD4+ T cells date from about 2011-2018, before the COVID-19 pandemic. Isolation of CD4+ T cells took place after approximately eleven days in culture. The sample taken for sequencing was CD4+ T cells from PBMCs, cultured in vitro. Receptors were obtained from a human donor in good health.

The chain has TRBV11-2 and TRBJ1-2; 7 bases are shared with TRBD1. This CDR3 comprises 17 residues. V dropped 4 bases and J dropped 0; count of bases not matched to a gene: 11. Germline loops: CDR1 SGHAT, CDR2 FQNNGV. The CDR3: CASSSNLRQGTNYGYTF. In DNA form, the CDR3 reads TGTGCCAGCAGCTCCAATCTTCGACAGGGAACTAACTATGGCTACACCTTC.

J is TRBJ2-3 and V is TRBV6-5, with 10 bases fitting TRBD2. Per the germline V gene, CDR1 is MNHEY and CDR2 is SVGAGI. This CDR3 is 15 amino acids long. Losses at the gene ends were 3 bases for V and 4 bases for J; bases not matched to a gene: 4. CDR3: CASSYIAGGPDTQYF. The CDR3 DNA is TGTGCCAGCAGTTATATAGCGGGAGGCCCAGATACGCAGTATTTT.

This clone was counted once. The genes are TRBV25-1 and TRBJ2-7, with D uncertain. This CDR3 comprises 13 residues. With 2 bases removed from V and 1 base from J, the gap between germline ends came to 6 bases. Germline V gene lookup returns CDR1 MGHDK and CDR2 SYGVNS. The CDR3 DNA follows: TGTGCCAGCAGTGAAAGCAGATCCTACGAGCAGTACTTC. Translation gives CASSESRSYEQYF.

The chain has TRBV1 and TRBJ2-5; the table's D call, TRBD2, was not checked against the DNA. TRBV1 constitutes a pseudogene. CDR3 size: 21 residues. The CDR3: CTSSPPTPGLAGGYGRSTQYF. The CDR3 DNA sequence: TGCACCAGCAGCCCCCCAACCCCGGGACTAGCGGGAGGGTATGGGCGGTCTACCCAGTACTTC.

This rearrangement joins TRBV30 to TRBJ1-1; the D is unclear. Germline loops: CDR1 GTSNPN, CDR2 SVGIG (reference sequence). Between the trimmed V and J ends, which lost 2 bases and 7 bases, there was a span of 17 bases. This CDR3 contains 14 residues. CDR3 sequence reads: CAWSTTAQDGEAFF. CDR3 in DNA: TGTGCCTGGAGTACTACCGCCCAAGACGGTGAAGCTTTCTTT.

The chain joins TRBV6-1 to TRBJ1-5, with a possible D match to TRBD1 (5 bases). CDR3 length equals 15 residues. V lost 2 bases and J lost 0, with 8 bases in between. From germline, CDR1 is MNHNS and CDR2 SASEGT. In DNA form, the CDR3 reads TGTGCCAGCAGTGAATGGGGCTATAGCAATCAGCCCCAGCATTTT. It specifies CASSEWGYSNQPQHF.

V usage is TRBV3-1 (or the pseudogene TRBV3-2) and J usage is TRBJ1-1; weak D call: TRBD1 (6 bases). Trimming shortened V by 0 bases and J by 4 bases, and 6 bases separated the two germline ends. The CDR3 is 13 amino acids. The germline gives CDR1 LGHDT, CDR2 YNNKEL (reference sequence). The CDR3 spells CASSQEGGTEAFF. The CDR3 DNA reads TGTGCCAGCAGCCAAGAAGGGGGCACTGAAGCTTTCTTT.